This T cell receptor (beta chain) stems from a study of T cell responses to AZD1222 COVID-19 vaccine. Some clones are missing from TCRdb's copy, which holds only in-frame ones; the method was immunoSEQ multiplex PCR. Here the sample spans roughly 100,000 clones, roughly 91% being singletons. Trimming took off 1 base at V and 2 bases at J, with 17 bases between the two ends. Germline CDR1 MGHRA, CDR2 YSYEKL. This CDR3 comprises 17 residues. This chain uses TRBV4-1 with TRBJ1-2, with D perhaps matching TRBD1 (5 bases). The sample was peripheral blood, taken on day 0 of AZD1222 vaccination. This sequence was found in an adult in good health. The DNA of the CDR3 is TGCGCCAGCAGCCAAGGCCAGGGTGGCGGTTTGAACTATGGCTACACCTTC. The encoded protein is CASSQGQGGGLNYGYTF.